The entry below describes one T cell receptor (beta chain). The data derive from a study of blood T cell repertoires in COVID-19. The data were produced by immunoSEQ multiplex PCR, yet TCRdb's version contains in-frame clones alone and is incomplete. The sample consists of fewer than 25,000 clones, approximately 88% of them appearing once. The clonotype was recovered from a human donor in a cohort sampled during active COVID-19. The specimen was peripheral blood.

The CDR3 loop reads CASGDRNTGELFF. The CDR3 region has the DNA TGTGCCAGCGGGGACAGGAACACCGGGGAGCTGTTTTTT. V is TRBV28 and J is TRBJ2-2, with 7 bases lining up with TRBD1. Per germline, CDR1 MDHEN and CDR2 SYDVKM. The CDR3 has 13 residues. V was pared by 8 bases and J by 1 base, with 1 base of the junction left unmatched.